This is a list of T cell receptor beta chains from one sample in a study of T cell responses to AZD1222 COVID-19 vaccine. Method: immunoSEQ multiplex PCR; TCRdb's copy keeps in-frame clones and lacks some. The sample yields tens of thousands of clones, approximately 80% seen once. The sample was peripheral blood, taken 28 days after the second AZD1222 dose. Every receptor here comes from an adult who received the AZD1222 COVID-19 vaccine. Each CDR3 is given with its conserved first and last residue. A D gene is named only where the DNA matches it firmly. Size values are once, few and many counts, or a class for expanded clones, and some rows have none.

D	V	J	size	CDR3	DNA
.	TRBV19	TRBJ2-2	.	CASRVAGTTGELFF	TGTGCCAGTAGAGTTGCAGGGACTACCGGGGAGCTGTTTTTT
TRBD1	TRBV30	TRBJ2-3	.	CAWSKTGTDTQYF	TGTGCCTGGAGCAAGACAGGGACCGATACGCAGTATTTT
TRBD2	TRBV7-2	TRBJ2-1	.	CASSIEIAGGLYNEQFF	TGTGCCAGCAGCATTGAGATAGCGGGGGGCCTCTACAATGAGCAGTTCTTC
.	TRBV20-1	TRBJ1-2	.	CSASQPALYGYTF	TGCAGTGCTAGTCAGCCAGCTTTGTATGGCTACACCTTC
.	TRBV4-3	TRBJ1-4	few	CASSQVWVSNEKLFF	TGCGCCAGCAGCCAAGTTTGGGTCTCAAATGAAAAACTGTTTTTT
.	TRBV4-2	TRBJ1-5	once	CASSQEDSRVSNQPQHF	TGTGCCAGCAGCCAAGAAGATTCCAGGGTGAGCAATCAGCCCCAGCATTTT
.	TRBV4-2	TRBJ2-2	.	CASSQALLYTGELFF	TGTGCCAGCAGCCAAGCGCTTCTCTACACCGGGGAGCTGTTTTTT
TRBD1	TRBV3-1/TRBV3-2	TRBJ1-3	.	CASSRGTGYGNTIYF	TGTGCCAGCAGCCGGGGGACAGGATATGGAAACACCATATATTTT
.	TRBV5-1	TRBJ2-2	.	CASSKEGHVRTGELFF	TGCGCCAGCAGCAAAGAGGGGCATGTTAGAACCGGGGAGCTGTTTTTT
.	TRBV29-1	TRBJ1-1	many	CSAIPNTEAFF	TGCAGCGCTATACCGAACACTGAAGCTTTCTTT
.	TRBV14	TRBJ2-7	few	CASSLTLQHTPYEQYF	TGTGCCAGCAGCCTCACGCTGCAGCACACTCCCTACGAGCAGTACTTC
.	TRBV28	TRBJ1-5	.	CASDILNQPQHF	TGTGCCAGCGACATCCTAAATCAGCCCCAGCATTTT
.	TRBV24-1	TRBJ2-5	once	CATSDRRVQETQYF	TGTGCCACCAGTGACCGCAGGGTCCAAGAGACCCAGTACTTC
TRBD1	TRBV27	TRBJ1-5	once	CASSPRTGGSNQPQHF	TGTGCCAGCAGTCCCCGGACAGGGGGCAGTAATCAGCCCCAGCATTTT
.	TRBV4-1	TRBJ1-1	.	CASSQGTLNTEAFF	TGCGCCAGCAGCCAAGGGACCTTGAACACTGAAGCTTTCTTT
.	TRBV27	TRBJ1-4	few	CASSSREVSQLFF	TGTGCCAGCAGTTCCAGGGAGGTTTCCCAACTGTTTTTT
.	TRBV12-5	TRBJ1-2	few	CASGLAHNYGYTF	TGTGCTAGTGGTTTGGCTCATAACTATGGCTACACCTTC
TRBD1	TRBV18	TRBJ1-5	.	CASSTTGVDQPQHF	TGTGCCAGCTCAACGACAGGGGTGGATCAGCCCCAGCATTTT
.	TRBV6-5	TRBJ2-5	.	CASSRPRGGETQYF	TGTGCCAGCAGTCGCCCGAGGGGGGGAGAGACCCAGTACTTC
.	TRBV29-1	TRBJ2-1	.	CSLRLQYNEQFF	TGCAGCCTGCGTTTGCAATACAATGAGCAGTTCTTC
.	TRBV18	TRBJ2-2	few	CASSPDKNTGELFF	TGTGCCAGCTCACCGGACAAGAACACCGGGGAGCTGTTTTTT
.	TRBV24-1	TRBJ2-6	.	CATSDSTTGANVLTF	TGTGCCACCAGTGATTCCACAACTGGGGCCAACGTCCTGACTTTC
.	TRBV25-1	TRBJ1-3	.	CASGLGHSGNTIYF	TGTGCCAGCGGCTTGGGACACTCTGGAAACACCATATATTTT
.	TRBV6-5	TRBJ1-2	.	CATKHYGYTF	TGTGCCACCAAGCACTATGGCTACACCTTC
TRBD1	TRBV10-1	TRBJ1-4	.	CASSPRDRGNEKLFF	TGCGCCAGCAGTCCCCGGGACAGGGGTAATGAAAAACTGTTTTTT
TRBD1	TRBV6-1	TRBJ1-5	.	CASSEAGTVSQHF	TGTGCCAGCAGTGAAGCTGGGACAGTTTCCCAGCATTTT
.	TRBV5-5	TRBJ2-1	.	CASSLERGPLREQFF	TGTGCCAGCAGCTTGGAACGGGGGCCCCTCAGGGAGCAGTTCTTC
TRBD1	TRBV18	TRBJ1-5	.	CASSEGQGVNQPQHF	TGTGCCAGCTCCGAGGGACAGGGGGTAAATCAGCCCCAGCATTTT
.	TRBV7-8	TRBJ1-3	.	CASSLGRQLISGNTIYF	TGTGCCAGCAGCCTCGGTCGGCAGCTAATATCTGGAAACACCATATATTTT
TRBD1	TRBV5-6	TRBJ2-7	.	CASSPGQRPFEQYF	TGTGCCAGCAGCCCGGGACAGCGGCCCTTCGAGCAGTACTTC
TRBD1	TRBV27	TRBJ1-2	medium-sized	CASSSSRTGGVPFYGYTF	TGTGCCAGCAGTTCCTCGCGGACAGGGGGCGTTCCCTTCTATGGCTACACCTTC
.	TRBV27	TRBJ2-6	few	CASSPGRAPGANVLTF	TGTGCCAGCAGCCCTGGCAGAGCCCCTGGGGCCAACGTCCTGACTTTC
.	TRBV28	TRBJ2-1	.	CASGRGEQFF	TGTGCCAGCGGCCGAGGAGAGCAGTTCTTC
.	TRBV25-1	TRBJ1-3	.	CASRESGTGNTIYF	TGTGCCAGCAGGGAAAGTGGTACTGGAAACACCATATATTTT
.	TRBV24-1	TRBJ2-3	once	CATSQLTDTQYF	TGTGCCACTAGTCAGCTCACAGATACGCAGTATTTT
.	TRBV21-1	TRBJ1-2	.	CASSDILGSGNYGYTF	TGTGCCAGCAGCGATATTCTCGGGTCAGGTAACTATGGCTACACCTTC
.	TRBV5-1	TRBJ1-1	.	CASSLASSSPEAFF	TGCGCCAGCAGCTTGGCCTCTAGTTCGCCTGAAGCTTTCTTT
TRBD1	TRBV7-2	TRBJ2-5	.	CASSKRTGAETQYF	TGTGCCAGCAGCAAACGGACAGGGGCAGAGACCCAGTACTTC
.	TRBV5-1	TRBJ2-2	.	CASSWGVTGELFF	TGCGCCAGCAGCTGGGGAGTGACCGGGGAGCTGTTTTTT
TRBD2	TRBV30	TRBJ2-1	.	CAWDLSVTSGSPRFF	TGTGCCTGGGATCTCTCGGTTACTAGCGGGAGTCCGAGGTTCTTC
.	TRBV18	TRBJ2-1	.	CASSPTFGAPNEQFF	TGTGCCAGCTCACCGACCTTTGGGGCTCCCAATGAGCAGTTCTTC
.	TRBV9	TRBJ2-5	.	CASGTEGETQYF	TGTGCCAGCGGTACCGAAGGGGAGACCCAGTACTTC
.	TRBV18	TRBJ1-1	.	CASSPNTEAFF	TGTGCCAGCTCACCAAACACTGAAGCTTTCTTT
.	TRBV19	TRBJ1-6	.	CASSMGTRGIGSPLHF	TGTGCCAGTAGTATGGGTACGAGGGGCATCGGTTCACCCCTCCACTTT
.	TRBV2	TRBJ1-2	.	CASTSRDRYGYTF	TGTGCCAGCACCTCCCGAGATAGATATGGCTACACCTTC
.	TRBV25-1	TRBJ1-1	.	CASNVGGTMNTEAFF	TGTGCCAGCAATGTGGGGGGAACAATGAACACTGAAGCTTTCTTT
.	TRBV7-9	TRBJ2-3	.	CASTKGQGRLAHSTDTQYF	TGTGCCAGCACCAAAGGACAGGGCAGACTAGCCCATAGCACAGATACGCAGTATTTT
.	TRBV5-1	TRBJ1-4	.	CASSWGTADEKLFF	TGCGCCAGCAGCTGGGGGACCGCGGATGAAAAACTGTTTTTT
TRBD2	TRBV6-6	TRBJ2-3	.	CASSPSILAGEHSTDTQYF	TGTGCCAGCAGTCCCTCTATACTAGCGGGGGAGCATAGCACAGATACGCAGTATTTT
.	TRBV9	TRBJ1-4	.	CASSEGTTNEKLFF	TGTGCCAGCAGTGAGGGAACAACTAATGAAAAACTGTTTTTT
TRBD1	TRBV29-1	TRBJ1-4	few	CSAGTGSNEKLFF	TGCAGCGCCGGGACAGGGTCGAATGAAAAACTGTTTTTT
.	TRBV5-6	TRBJ1-5	.	CASSSSDQPQHF	TGTGCCAGCAGCTCTTCCGATCAGCCCCAGCATTTT
.	TRBV5-4	TRBJ2-6	.	CASREFGANVLTF	TGTGCCAGCAGAGAGTTTGGGGCCAACGTCCTGACTTTC
TRBD2	TRBV4-1	TRBJ2-4	.	CASSQELAGGRSKNIQYF	TGCGCCAGCAGCCAAGAACTAGCGGGGGGCCGATCCAAAAACATTCAGTACTTC
TRBD2	TRBV4-2	TRBJ2-4	.	CASSQGLAGGRTLAKNIQYF	TGTGCCAGCAGCCAAGGACTAGCGGGGGGCCGGACACTAGCCAAAAACATTCAGTACTTC